The 17 T cell receptor beta chains below were found in one sample sequenced in a study of cytotoxic CD8 clonotypes in ibrutinib-treated CLL. Produced via immunoSEQ multiplex PCR; TCRdb's table is partial and in-frame only. The sample has 35,000 to 40,000 clones; over 45% are singletons. Sequences were derived from PBMCs, sampled before ibrutinib treatment. These receptors originate from a human donor with chronic lymphocytic leukemia.

In this sample, this clone turned up once. V and J are TRBV7-9 and TRBJ1-1, with D hard to call. This CDR3 spans 12 amino acids. Germline loops: CDR1 SEHNR, CDR2 FQNEAQ (reference sequence). V was clipped by 4 bases and J by 6 bases, with 9 bases between them. The CDR3 DNA is TGTGCCAGCAGCTCCCTCTTCGCTGAAGCTTTCTTT. This gives the protein CASSSLFAEAFF.

The rearrangement uses TRBV5-1 and TRBJ2-1; 11 nucleotides align to TRBD2. The CDR3 sequence is 15 residues long. J lost 6 bases, V lost 3 bases, and 5 bases had no gene match. In germline, CDR1 is SGHRS, CDR2 YFSETQ. The chain's CDR3 is CASSSTSGGGNEQFF. The CDR3 nucleotides are TGCGCCAGCAGCTCAACTAGCGGGGGCGGCAATGAGCAGTTCTTC.

V usage is TRBV2 and J usage is TRBJ1-1, with D perhaps TRBD1 (6 bases). Germline CDR1 reads SNHLY; CDR2 reads FYNNEI. The CDR3 runs to 13 residues. V lost 5 bases to trimming and J lost 3 bases, with 10 bases between them. DNA of the CDR3: TGTGCCAGCAGTCCCTACAGGGACACTGAAGCTTTCTTT. As protein: CASSPYRDTEAFF.

The chain joins TRBV7-9 to TRBJ1-6; TRBD1 is a possible D gene (5 bases). This CDR3 is built from 12 residues. Deletions cut 8 bases from V and 10 bases from J, with 12 bases between. CDR1 and CDR2 from the germline V gene are SEHNR and FQNEAQ (reference sequence). The DNA for the CDR3 is TGTGCCAGCTCTAACGGGGGGTCACCCCTCCACTTT. Encoded protein: CASSNGGSPLHF.

The V gene is TRBV9, the J gene TRBJ2-7; possibly TRBD1 for D (5 bases). Trimming stripped 0 bases from V and 2 bases from J, with 12 bases between. The CDR3 extends over 15 amino acids. The germline CDR1 and CDR2 sequences are SGDLS and YYNGEE. Here the CDR3 reads CASSVGQGTTYEQYF. CDR3 DNA: TGTGCCAGCAGCGTAGGGCAGGGAACTACCTACGAGCAGTACTTC. The variable domain in full, with the rest retrieved from reference TRBV9 and TRBJ2-7, is DSGVTQTPKHLITATGQRVTLRCSPRSGDLSVYWYQQSLDQGLQFLIQYYNGEERAKGNILERFSAQQFPDLHSELNLSSLELGDSALYFCASSVGQGTTYEQYFGPGTRLTVT.

Only a few counts were recorded for this clone. The chain combines TRBV19 with TRBJ1-5, with 7 nucleotides matching TRBD1. The CDR3 contains 14 residues. V shed 2 bases, J shed 7 bases, and the junction held 5 bases outside the gene matches. CDR1 and CDR2 (germline): LNHDA, SQIVND (reference sequence). CDR3 in amino acids: CASSIMAGGQPQHF. CDR3 nucleotides: TGTGCCAGTAGTATAATGGCAGGGGGGCAGCCCCAGCATTTT.

The chain employs TRBV9 and TRBJ2-3; D not resolved. The CDR3 runs to 16 residues. Germline CDR1 reads SGDLS; CDR2 reads YYNGEE. The germline V and J ends were trimmed by 3 bases and 0 bases, with 14 bases remaining between them. In nucleotides, the CDR3 is TGTGCCAGCAGCGGAATAGCAGAAGCTAGCACAGATACGCAGTATTTT. As protein: CASSGIAEASTDTQYF.

This clone occurred a few times. V gene TRBV27 combines with J gene TRBJ2-7; D uncertain. Trimming pared 3 bases from V and 5 bases from J, leaving 8 bases between. The CDR3 contains 12 residues. Germline loops: CDR1 MNHEY, CDR2 SMNVEV (reference sequence). CDR3 protein: CASSFQGNEQYF. CDR3 sequence (DNA): TGTGCCAGCAGTTTCCAAGGAAACGAGCAGTACTTC.

V and J are TRBV5-6 and TRBJ2-2; D call uncertain. Trimming removed 0 bases from V and 6 bases from J, with 3 bases in between. The CDR3 extends over 12 amino acids. CDR1 SGHDT and CDR2 YYEEEE come from the germline V gene. The CDR3 DNA is TGTGCCAGCAGCTTGGCGGCCGGGGAGCTGTTTTTT. Encoded protein: CASSLAAGELFF.

The chain recombines TRBV11-2 with TRBJ2-3, with D possibly being TRBD2 (6 bases). This CDR3 has 17 amino acids. The germline V and J ends were trimmed by 2 bases and 4 bases, with 19 bases remaining between them. Germline assignment: CDR1 SGHAT and CDR2 FQNNGV. CDR3 coding DNA: TGTGCCAGCAGCTTAATCCGGAGTGGGGGGAGGTCAGATACGCAGTATTTT. Protein product: CASSLIRSGGRSDTQYF.

This clone was detected many times. The chain uses TRBV5-1 and TRBJ1-6; D is ambiguous. The CDR3 length is 13 residues. Trimming removed 5 bases at V and 10 bases at J, with 13 bases between. Germline V CDR1 and CDR2: SGHRS, YFSETQ. CDR3 DNA sequence: TGCGCCAGCAGTTTCGAAGTCGGGTCACCCCTCCACTTT. Protein product: CASSFEVGSPLHF.

This clone was recorded a few times. The chain links TRBV29-1 to TRBJ1-1; perhaps TRBD1 as D (5 bases). V lost 7 bases and J 4 bases, leaving 13 bases between the germline ends. The CDR3 is made up of 12 amino acids. Germline-derived CDR1 and CDR2 are SQVTM and ANQGSEA. This CDR3 reads CSDQGLGTEAFF. The DNA for the CDR3 is TGCAGCGACCAGGGCCTGGGCACTGAAGCTTTCTTT.

This clone was picked up a small number of times. The chain combines TRBV7-8 with TRBJ1-2; D is ambiguous. Per the germline V gene, CDR1 is SGHVS and CDR2 is FQNEAQ. This CDR3 is 12 amino acids long. V gave up 1 base and J gave up 4 bases, with 4 bases separating them. CDR3 protein: CASSLVSYGYTF. The CDR3 DNA reads as TGTGCCAGCAGCTTAGTCAGCTATGGCTACACCTTC.

In this sample, this clone turned up a few times. The genes are TRBV19 and TRBJ2-1; D is unclear. V lost 3 bases, J lost 2 bases, and 5 bases lay in between. The CDR3 sequence is 13 residues long. Germline V gene sequence: CDR1 LNHDA, CDR2 SQIVND (reference sequence). CDR3 nucleotides: TGTGCCAGTAGTATTACGACCTACAATGAGCAGTTCTTC. Translating it yields CASSITTYNEQFF.

J is TRBJ1-1 and V is TRBV18; 12 bases fit TRBD1. The germline CDR1 and CDR2 sequences are KGHSH and LQKENI. Germline trimming cut 3 bases from V and 0 bases from J; bases unmatched to any gene: 17. This CDR3 has 21 amino acids. CDR3 amino acids: CASSPRDFGDRGPRMNTEAFF. Written as DNA, the CDR3 is TGTGCCAGCTCACCCCGGGATTTTGGGGACAGGGGGCCCCGCATGAACACTGAAGCTTTCTTT. The full variable domain, completed using reference TRBV18 and TRBJ1-1, is NAGVMQNPRHLVRRRGQEARLRCSPMKGHSHVYWYRQLPEEGLKFMVYLQKENIIDESGMPKERFSAEFPKEGPSILRIQQVVRGDSAAYFCASSPRDFGDRGPRMNTEAFFGQGTRLTVV.

The rearrangement uses TRBV7-3 and TRBJ2-2, with TRBD1 as a possible D gene (6 bases). The CDR3 covers 17 residues. V lost 3 bases, J lost 2 bases, and 16 bases lay in between. Germline values: CDR1 SGHTA, CDR2 FQGTGA. The chain's CDR3 is CASSLGAGRGNTGELFF. The CDR3 bases are TGTGCCAGCAGCTTGGGTGCGGGCAGGGGAAACACCGGGGAGCTGTTTTTT.

The chain employs TRBV19 and TRBJ2-5; 10 bases are a match to TRBD1. Per germline, CDR1 LNHDA and CDR2 SQIVND (reference sequence). Trimming cost V 4 bases and J 2 bases; bases outside gene matches: 1. The CDR3 runs 14 residues. The CDR3 reads CASSTGQGQETQYF. The CDR3 nucleotides read TGTGCCAGTAGTACGGGACAGGGGCAAGAGACCCAGTACTTC.